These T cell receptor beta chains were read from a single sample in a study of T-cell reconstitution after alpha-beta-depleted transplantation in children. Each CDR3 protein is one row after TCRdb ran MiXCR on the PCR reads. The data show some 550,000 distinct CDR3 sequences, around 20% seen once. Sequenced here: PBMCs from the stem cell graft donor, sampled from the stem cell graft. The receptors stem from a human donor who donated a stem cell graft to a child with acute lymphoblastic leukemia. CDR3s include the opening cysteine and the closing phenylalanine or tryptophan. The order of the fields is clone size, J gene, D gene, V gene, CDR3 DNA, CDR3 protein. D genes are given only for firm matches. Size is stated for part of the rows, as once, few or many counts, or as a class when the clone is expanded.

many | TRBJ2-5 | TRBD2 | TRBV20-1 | TGCAGTGCTAAAGGACTAGCGGAGATCCAAGAGACCCAGTACTTC | CSAKGLAEIQETQYF
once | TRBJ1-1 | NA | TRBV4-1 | TGCGCCAGCAGCCAAGACAGGGTCAGGAACACTGAAGCTTTCTTT | CASSQDRVRNTEAFF
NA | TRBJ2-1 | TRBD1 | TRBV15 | TGTGCCACCAGCAGTCGCGACAGGGGGCGCAGAAATGAGCAGTTCTTC | CATSSRDRGRRNEQFF
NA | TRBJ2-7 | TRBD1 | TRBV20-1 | TGCAGTGCCCGCGGACAGGTCGAGCAGTACTTC | CSARGQVEQYF
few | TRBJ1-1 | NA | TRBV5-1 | TGCGCCAGCAGCTTGGACGGTACAGGTGAAGCTTTCTTT | CASSLDGTGEAFF
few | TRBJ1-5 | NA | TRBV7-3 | TGTGCCAGCAGCAAGACGTATCGGGGAACCAGTCAGCCCCAGCATTTT | CASSKTYRGTSQPQHF
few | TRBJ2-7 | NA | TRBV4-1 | TGCGCCAGCAGCCAAAACGCCGTCTCCTACGAGCAGTACTTC | CASSQNAVSYEQYF
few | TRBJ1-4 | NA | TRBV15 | TGTGCCACCAGCTCGTCTAATTCTTGGGGAAGTGAAAAACTGTTTTTT | CATSSSNSWGSEKLFF
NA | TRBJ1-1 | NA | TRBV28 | TGTGCCGATGGGAGAGGGTTGAGTACTGAAGCTTTCTTT | CADGRGLSTEAFF
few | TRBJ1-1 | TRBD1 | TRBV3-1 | TGTGCCAGCAGCCAAGCAGGGGGGCTCACTGAAGCTTTCTTT | CASSQAGGLTEAFF
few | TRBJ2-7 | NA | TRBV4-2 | TGTGCCAGCAGCCAAAAGCCAGGAGTGGTCTACGAGCAGTACTTC | CASSQKPGVVYEQYF
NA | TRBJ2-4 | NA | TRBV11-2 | TGTGCCAGCAGCTTAGAGTCGCGGGTACTAGCCAAAAACATTCAGTACTTC | CASSLESRVLAKNIQYF
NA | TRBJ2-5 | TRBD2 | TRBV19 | TGTGCCAGTAGTTCAGGGCTAGCGGGCATAGAGACCCAGTACTTC | CASSSGLAGIETQYF
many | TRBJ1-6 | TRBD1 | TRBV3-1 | TGTGCCAGCAGCCCCCAGATCGGGACAGAGTATAATTCACCCCTCCACTTT | CASSPQIGTEYNSPLHF
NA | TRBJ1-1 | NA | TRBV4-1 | TGCGCCAGCAGCTCGGGGGCGGGGGGCATGAACACTGAAGCTTTCTTT | CASSSGAGGMNTEAFF
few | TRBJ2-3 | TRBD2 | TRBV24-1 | TGTGCCACCAGTACTAGCGGGAGGAGAACAGATACGCAGTATTTT | CATSTSGRRTDTQYF
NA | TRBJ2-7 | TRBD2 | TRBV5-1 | TGCGCCAGCTTCCCTCTAGCGGGGACATCCTACGAGCAGTACTTC | CASFPLAGTSYEQYF
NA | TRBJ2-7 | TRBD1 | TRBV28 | TGTGCCAGCAGTTTAGTATTATGGGCGGACAGGGTGACCTACGAGCAGTACTTC | CASSLVLWADRVTYEQYF
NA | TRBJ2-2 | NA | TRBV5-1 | TGCGCCAGCGTCCCCCCGAACACCGGGGAGCTGTTTTTT | CASVPPNTGELFF
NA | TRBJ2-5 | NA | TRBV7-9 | TGTGCCAGCAGCTGGACGAGAACAAGCCAGACCCAGTACTTC | CASSWTRTSQTQYF
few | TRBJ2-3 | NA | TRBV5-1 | TGCGCCAGCAGCCCGGCGGAGCCTCGCACAGATACGCAGTATTTT | CASSPAEPRTDTQYF
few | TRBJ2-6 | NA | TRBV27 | TGTGCCAGCAGCCTCCGGGTCTCGAGCTCTGGGGCCAACGTCCTGACTTTC | CASSLRVSSSGANVLTF
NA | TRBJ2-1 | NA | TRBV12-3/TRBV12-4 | TGTGCCAGCAGTCCCCAAGACTCCTACAATGAGCAGTTCTTC | CASSPQDSYNEQFF
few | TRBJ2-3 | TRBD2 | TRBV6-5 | TGTGCCAGCAGTTACCGATCAGCGGGACCAGATACGCAGTATTTT | CASSYRSAGPDTQYF
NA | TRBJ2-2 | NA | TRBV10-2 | TGCGCCAGCAGTGGGGTGGCCGGGGAGCTGTTTTTT | CASSGVAGELFF
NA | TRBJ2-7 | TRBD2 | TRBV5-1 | TGCGCCAGCAGCCCAGATGCGACTAGCGGGAGCGACGAGCAGTACTTC | CASSPDATSGSDEQYF
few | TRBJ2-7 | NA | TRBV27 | TGTGCCAGCAGCATTCTTGGGGCGGGCTACGAGCAGTACTTC | CASSILGAGYEQYF
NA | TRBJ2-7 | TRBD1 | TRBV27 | TGTGCCAGCAGTTCAACCGGGACAGGGTCCGAGCAGTACTTC | CASSSTGTGSEQYF
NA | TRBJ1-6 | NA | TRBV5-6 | TGTGCCAGCAGCTCACTAGAAACAGGATCCCGGGGATCACCCCTCCACTTT | CASSSLETGSRGSPLHF
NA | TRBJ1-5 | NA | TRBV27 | TGTGCCAGCAGCCTACGGACAGCCAATCAGCCCCAGCATTTT | CASSLRTANQPQHF
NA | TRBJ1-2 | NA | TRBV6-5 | TGTGCCAGCAGTTACTCGACGATCGGAGACAGGTTAAACTATGGCTACACCTTC | CASSYSTIGDRLNYGYTF
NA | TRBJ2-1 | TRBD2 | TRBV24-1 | TGTGCCACCAGTGACTTGACTAGCGGGGCAATGGGGGAGCAGTTCTTC | CATSDLTSGAMGEQFF